The rows below give T cell receptor beta chains drawn from one sample of a study of control samples from healthy donors and cancer patients. The protocol was immunoSEQ multiplex PCR, while the TCRdb copy is restricted to in-frame clones and leaves out a portion. The repertoire holds roughly 150,000 clones, with approximately 93% as singletons. The sequenced sample was blood. The source is a man aged 18 to 30 in good health. CDR3s include the opening cysteine and the closing phenylalanine or tryptophan. The D gene is left open where the match is weak. Size values are once, few and many counts, or a class for expanded clones, and some rows have none.

d_call,v_call,clone_size,j_call,cdr3_aa,cdr3_nt
TRBD2,TRBV2,NA,TRBJ2-3,CASKWAGGPTDTQYF,TGTGCCAGCAAATGGGCGGGGGGTCCCACAGATACGCAGTATTTT
TRBD1,TRBV7-9,NA,TRBJ2-1,CASSSTTGKDNEQFF,TGTGCCAGCAGCTCCACGACAGGGAAAGACAATGAGCAGTTCTTC
NA,TRBV19,NA,TRBJ1-1,CASSSVSRGEAFF,TGTGCCAGTAGCAGCGTCTCAAGGGGTGAAGCTTTCTTT
NA,TRBV11-2,NA,TRBJ2-1,CASSFAWGSNEQFF,TGTGCCAGCAGCTTCGCCTGGGGAAGCAATGAGCAGTTCTTC
TRBD1,TRBV6-1,NA,TRBJ1-4,CASSAYGQGPGEKLFF,TGTGCCAGCAGTGCGTACGGACAGGGGCCGGGTGAAAAACTGTTTTTT
TRBD1,TRBV13,NA,TRBJ1-4,CASSLGDREEFNEKLFF,TGTGCCAGCAGCTTAGGGGACAGGGAAGAATTTAATGAAAAACTGTTTTTT
NA,TRBV7-9,NA,TRBJ2-4,CASSLRYGTGAVAKNIQYF,TGTGCCAGCAGCTTACGATACGGCACCGGGGCAGTAGCCAAAAACATTCAGTACTTC
NA,TRBV28,few,TRBJ2-7,CASSLTTYEQYF,TGTGCCAGCAGTCTTACTACCTACGAGCAGTACTTC
NA,TRBV28,NA,TRBJ2-3,CASSLRLATDTQYF,TGTGCCAGCAGTTTAAGACTGGCCACAGATACGCAGTATTTT
NA,TRBV5-1,NA,TRBJ1-4,CASSSDSLTNEKLFF,TGCGCCAGCAGCTCCGACTCACTGACTAATGAAAAACTGTTTTTT
NA,TRBV5-1,NA,TRBJ1-1,CASTRDGQNTEAFF,TGCGCCAGCACCCGGGACGGCCAGAACACTGAAGCTTTCTTT
NA,TRBV4-1,NA,TRBJ2-7,CASSPTHSDYEQYF,TGCGCCAGCAGCCCGACACATTCTGATTACGAGCAGTACTTC
NA,TRBV13,NA,TRBJ2-7,CASSLEGASSYEQYF,TGTGCCAGCAGCTTAGAAGGGGCGAGCTCCTACGAGCAGTACTTC
NA,TRBV9,NA,TRBJ2-7,CASSVVPDSSYEQYF,TGTGCCAGCAGCGTAGTTCCGGATAGCTCCTACGAGCAGTACTTC
TRBD2,TRBV4-2,NA,TRBJ2-2,CASSQGTSLNTGELFF,TGTGCCAGCAGCCAAGGGACTAGCCTAAACACCGGGGAGCTGTTTTTT
TRBD2,TRBV7-2,NA,TRBJ2-1,CASSLAGGWTPDEQFF,TGTGCCAGCAGCTTAGCGGGAGGGTGGACGCCAGATGAGCAGTTCTTC
NA,TRBV7-9,NA,TRBJ1-1,CASSPPGTEAFF,TGTGCCAGCAGCCCCCCGGGCACTGAAGCTTTCTTT
NA,TRBV2,NA,TRBJ1-1,CASKPGARNTEAFF,TGTGCCAGCAAACCGGGGGCTCGGAACACTGAAGCTTTCTTT
NA,TRBV12-3/TRBV12-4,NA,TRBJ1-5,CASSFRGQPQHF,TGTGCCAGCAGTTTTCGGGGTCAGCCCCAGCATTTT
NA,TRBV7-9,NA,TRBJ1-6,CASSLGALLGSPLHF,TGTGCCAGCAGCTTAGGCGCCCTTTTGGGGTCACCCCTCCACTTT
NA,TRBV5-1,NA,TRBJ2-1,CASSLGVSYNEQFF,TGCGCCAGCAGCTTGGGGGTTTCCTACAATGAGCAGTTCTTC
NA,TRBV11-2,NA,TRBJ1-5,CASSDSNQPQHF,TGTGCCAGCAGCGATAGCAATCAGCCCCAGCATTTT
NA,TRBV19,NA,TRBJ2-5,CASSTRTDKKETQYF,TGTGCCAGTAGTACTCGGACAGACAAGAAAGAGACCCAGTACTTC
NA,TRBV27,NA,TRBJ2-2,CASSLYSVTGELFF,TGTGCCAGCAGTTTATATAGTGTCACCGGGGAGCTGTTTTTT
NA,TRBV7-3,NA,TRBJ2-1,CASSYGGSYNEQFF,TGTGCCAGCAGCTACGGCGGTTCTTACAATGAGCAGTTCTTC
NA,TRBV19,NA,TRBJ1-5,CASSSRHGNQPQHF,TGTGCCAGTAGTAGCAGACACGGGAATCAGCCCCAGCATTTT
NA,TRBV7-2,NA,TRBJ2-1,CASSLAVDEQFF,TGTGCCAGCAGCTTAGCGGTAGATGAGCAGTTCTTC
NA,TRBV6-1,NA,TRBJ2-1,CASSGTRASGDNEQFF,TGTGCCAGCAGTGGTACCCGGGCTTCGGGAGACAATGAGCAGTTCTTC
NA,TRBV4-2,once,TRBJ2-7,CASSQGRGAYEQYF,TGTGCCAGCAGCCAAGGACGGGGAGCCTACGAGCAGTACTTC
TRBD2,TRBV13,NA,TRBJ2-3,CASSTTGGVSDTQYF,TGTGCCAGCAGCACTACCGGGGGGGTATCAGATACGCAGTATTTT
NA,TRBV11-2,NA,TRBJ2-7,CASSMAGRVYEQYF,TGTGCCAGCAGTATGGCGGGACGGGTCTACGAGCAGTACTTC
TRBD2,TRBV11-1,NA,TRBJ2-7,CASSLSGSWYEQYF,TGTGCCAGCAGTTTAAGCGGGAGTTGGTACGAGCAGTACTTC
NA,TRBV4-3,once,TRBJ2-2,CASSQDSYVSGELFF,TGCGCCAGCAGCCAAGATTCCTATGTCTCCGGGGAGCTGTTTTTT
NA,TRBV7-2,once,TRBJ1-6,CASSFLNSPLHF,TGTGCCAGCAGCTTTCTCAATTCACCCCTCCACTTT
TRBD1,TRBV9,NA,TRBJ2-7,CASSPPGTGSYEQYF,TGTGCCAGCAGCCCCCCCGGGACAGGGTCCTACGAGCAGTACTTC
NA,TRBV28,NA,TRBJ2-7,CASSLPGEDEQYF,TGTGCCAGCAGTTTACCAGGGGAGGATGAGCAGTACTTC
NA,TRBV5-1,NA,TRBJ2-5,CASRELYQETQYF,TGCGCCAGCCGCGAACTGTACCAAGAGACCCAGTACTTC
NA,TRBV18,NA,TRBJ2-5,CASSPKTGQETQYF,TGTGCCAGCTCACCAAAAACAGGGCAAGAGACCCAGTACTTC
NA,TRBV28,NA,TRBJ2-3,CASRGSLGGDTQYF,TGTGCCAGCAGGGGCAGCCTGGGGGGAGATACGCAGTATTTT
NA,TRBV11-1,NA,TRBJ2-5,CASSLETGRPRETQYF,TGTGCCAGCAGCTTAGAGACGGGGCGCCCGCGGGAGACCCAGTACTTC
NA,TRBV19,few,TRBJ1-2,CASSPSRDYGYTF,TGTGCCAGTAGTCCCTCCCGGGACTATGGCTACACCTTC
NA,TRBV7-8,NA,TRBJ1-1,CASSLEEWGPGTEAFF,TGTGCCAGCAGCTTAGAGGAGTGGGGGCCGGGCACTGAAGCTTTCTTT
NA,TRBV12-3/TRBV12-4,NA,TRBJ2-1,CASSFRGYEQFF,TGTGCCAGCAGTTTTCGGGGGTATGAGCAGTTCTTC
NA,TRBV6-5,NA,TRBJ1-5,CASSPTNQPQHF,TGTGCCAGCAGTCCGACCAATCAGCCCCAGCATTTT
NA,TRBV12-3/TRBV12-4,once,TRBJ1-1,CASTVTAAGAFF,TGTGCCAGCACCGTGACGGCCGCGGGAGCTTTCTTT
NA,TRBV19,NA,TRBJ1-4,CASSRRTAEEKLFF,TGTGCCAGTAGTCGAAGGACAGCCGAGGAAAAACTGTTTTTT
NA,TRBV4-2,NA,TRBJ1-4,CASSQDINEKLFF,TGTGCCAGCAGCCAAGATATTAATGAAAAACTGTTTTTT
TRBD2,TRBV13,NA,TRBJ2-2,CASSLRGLALTRTGELFF,TGTGCCAGCAGCTTACGCGGACTAGCGCTAACTAGGACCGGGGAGCTGTTTTTT
NA,TRBV11-2,once,TRBJ1-2,CASSFTGTSFYGYTF,TGTGCCAGCAGCTTTACAGGGACCTCCTTCTATGGCTACACCTTC
NA,TRBV7-7,NA,TRBJ2-3,CASSLAGTGGDTQYF,TGTGCTAGCAGCTTAGCTGGAACAGGTGGAGATACGCAGTATTTT